This is a list of T cell receptor beta chains from one sample in a study of OX40 agonist ivuxolimab in advanced cancers. The assay was immunoSEQ multiplex PCR, and TCRdb's table has in-frame clones only and misses some. Of 91,000 or so clones in the sample, over 75% were seen once. Sequenced here: CD4+ or CD8+ T cells sorted from blood, sampled in a trial of the OX40 agonist ivuxolimab. Every receptor here comes from an adult with an advanced solid tumor such as melanoma, head and neck, liver or kidney cancer. CDR3s include the opening cysteine and the closing phenylalanine or tryptophan. D genes are given only for firm matches. Clone size is shown for a subset of rows, as once, few, many or a class of expanded clone.

d_call: TRBD1; v_call: TRBV6-5; clone_size: .; j_call: TRBJ2-7; cdr3_aa: CASGQGGTYEQYF; cdr3_nt: TGTGCCAGCGGACAGGGGGGGACCTACGAGCAGTACTTC
d_call: .; v_call: TRBV19; clone_size: .; j_call: TRBJ2-1; cdr3_aa: CASSSSQDNEQFF; cdr3_nt: TGTGCCAGTAGTTCCTCACAAGACAATGAGCAGTTCTTC
d_call: .; v_call: TRBV7-8; clone_size: once; j_call: TRBJ1-1; cdr3_aa: CASSQQEGNTEAFF; cdr3_nt: TGTGCCAGCAGCCAACAAGAGGGAAACACTGAAGCTTTCTTT
d_call: TRBD1; v_call: TRBV6-5; clone_size: .; j_call: TRBJ1-4; cdr3_aa: CASRPDRVRIEKLFF; cdr3_nt: TGTGCCAGCAGGCCCGACAGGGTCAGGATTGAAAAACTGTTTTTT
d_call: .; v_call: TRBV5-8; clone_size: .; j_call: TRBJ2-3; cdr3_aa: CASSLLPASTDTQYF; cdr3_nt: TGTGCCAGCAGCTTGTTACCCGCTAGCACAGATACGCAGTATTTT
d_call: .; v_call: TRBV30; clone_size: .; j_call: TRBJ2-7; cdr3_aa: CAWRVTHNMGEQYF; cdr3_nt: TGTGCCTGGAGAGTGACGCACAATATGGGCGAGCAGTACTTC
d_call: .; v_call: TRBV6-5; clone_size: .; j_call: TRBJ1-2; cdr3_aa: CASSYDGQNNYGYTF; cdr3_nt: TGTGCCAGCAGTTACGACGGACAGAACAACTATGGCTACACCTTC
d_call: TRBD1; v_call: TRBV6-1; clone_size: .; j_call: TRBJ2-7; cdr3_aa: CASKRDRASYEQYF; cdr3_nt: TGTGCCAGCAAGAGAGACAGGGCCTCCTACGAGCAGTACTTC
d_call: TRBD1; v_call: TRBV7-9; clone_size: .; j_call: TRBJ2-1; cdr3_aa: CASSGRQGSSYNEQFF; cdr3_nt: TGTGCCAGCAGCGGCAGACAGGGGAGCTCCTACAATGAGCAGTTCTTC
d_call: .; v_call: TRBV28; clone_size: .; j_call: TRBJ2-1; cdr3_aa: CASSLATSPWNEQFF; cdr3_nt: TGTGCCAGCAGTTTAGCGACGAGCCCCTGGAATGAGCAGTTCTTC
d_call: TRBD1; v_call: TRBV7-9; clone_size: .; j_call: TRBJ1-1; cdr3_aa: CASSRTGEWMNTEAFF; cdr3_nt: TGTGCCAGCAGCAGGACAGGGGAGTGGATGAACACTGAAGCTTTCTTT
d_call: .; v_call: TRBV5-6; clone_size: .; j_call: TRBJ2-3; cdr3_aa: CASSLAGDAADTQYF; cdr3_nt: TGTGCCAGCAGCTTGGCCGGGGACGCAGCAGATACGCAGTATTTT
d_call: TRBD1; v_call: TRBV9; clone_size: .; j_call: TRBJ1-1; cdr3_aa: CASRGQGNTEAFF; cdr3_nt: TGTGCCAGCAGGGGACAGGGGAACACTGAAGCTTTCTTT
d_call: .; v_call: TRBV29-1; clone_size: .; j_call: TRBJ2-1; cdr3_aa: CSVNPTGFYNEQFF; cdr3_nt: TGCAGCGTCAACCCCACGGGGTTCTACAATGAGCAGTTCTTC
d_call: .; v_call: TRBV29-1; clone_size: once; j_call: TRBJ1-2; cdr3_aa: CSVGFQALGGGYTF; cdr3_nt: TGCAGCGTTGGTTTCCAAGCCCTGGGGGGTGGCTACACCTTC
d_call: .; v_call: TRBV7-2; clone_size: .; j_call: TRBJ2-2; cdr3_aa: CASSLLRGPTGELFF; cdr3_nt: TGTGCCAGCAGCCTTTTGAGGGGTCCCACCGGGGAGCTGTTTTTT
d_call: .; v_call: TRBV14; clone_size: .; j_call: TRBJ2-3; cdr3_aa: CASSQGSGSTQYF; cdr3_nt: TGTGCCAGCAGCCAAGGTTCGGGCTCTACGCAGTATTTT
d_call: TRBD1; v_call: TRBV29-1; clone_size: .; j_call: TRBJ2-5; cdr3_aa: CSVGGQGSRQETQYF; cdr3_nt: TGCAGCGTTGGAGGACAGGGGAGTCGCCAAGAGACCCAGTACTTC
d_call: .; v_call: TRBV19; clone_size: once; j_call: TRBJ1-5; cdr3_aa: CASSRGSPGNQPQHF; cdr3_nt: TGTGCCAGTAGCCGCGGGTCTCCTGGCAATCAGCCCCAGCATTTT
d_call: TRBD2; v_call: TRBV7-8; clone_size: .; j_call: TRBJ2-1; cdr3_aa: CASSPSRTSGSYNEQFF; cdr3_nt: TGTGCCAGCAGCCCTTCCCGGACTAGCGGGAGTTACAATGAGCAGTTCTTC
d_call: TRBD1; v_call: TRBV28; clone_size: .; j_call: TRBJ2-7; cdr3_aa: CASSLVGGLREQYF; cdr3_nt: TGTGCCAGCAGTTTAGTAGGGGGCCTAAGGGAGCAGTACTTC
d_call: .; v_call: TRBV18; clone_size: .; j_call: TRBJ2-5; cdr3_aa: CASSPVLETQYF; cdr3_nt: TGTGCCAGCTCACCAGTCCTAGAGACCCAGTACTTC
d_call: .; v_call: TRBV10-3; clone_size: .; j_call: TRBJ1-1; cdr3_aa: CAISAAGLNTEAFF; cdr3_nt: TGTGCCATCAGTGCAGCGGGGTTGAACACTGAAGCTTTCTTT
d_call: TRBD1; v_call: TRBV19; clone_size: .; j_call: TRBJ2-2; cdr3_aa: CASSIQGQGAGELFF; cdr3_nt: TGTGCCAGTAGTATCCAGGGACAGGGGGCCGGGGAGCTGTTTTTT
d_call: .; v_call: TRBV5-4; clone_size: .; j_call: TRBJ2-3; cdr3_aa: CASSPREGGTDTQYF; cdr3_nt: TGTGCCAGCAGCCCCAGGGAGGGGGGCACAGATACGCAGTATTTT
d_call: TRBD1; v_call: TRBV29-1; clone_size: .; j_call: TRBJ1-1; cdr3_aa: CSVDKGADTEAFF; cdr3_nt: TGCAGCGTTGATAAGGGGGCGGATACTGAAGCTTTCTTT
d_call: TRBD1; v_call: TRBV11-2; clone_size: .; j_call: TRBJ1-1; cdr3_aa: CASSLRQGGDTEAFF; cdr3_nt: TGTGCCAGCAGCTTACGACAGGGGGGCGACACTGAAGCTTTCTTT
d_call: TRBD2; v_call: TRBV7-3; clone_size: .; j_call: TRBJ2-1; cdr3_aa: CASSPARLANEQFF; cdr3_nt: TGTGCCAGCAGCCCCGCCCGACTAGCCAATGAGCAGTTCTTC
d_call: TRBD1; v_call: TRBV7-9; clone_size: .; j_call: TRBJ1-2; cdr3_aa: CASTRTGGVYGYTF; cdr3_nt: TGTGCCAGCACCCGGACAGGGGGCGTCTATGGCTACACCTTC
d_call: .; v_call: TRBV28; clone_size: .; j_call: TRBJ1-5; cdr3_aa: CASSLYDQPQHF; cdr3_nt: TGTGCCAGCAGTTTATACGATCAGCCCCAGCATTTT
d_call: .; v_call: TRBV18; clone_size: .; j_call: TRBJ1-5; cdr3_aa: CASSPTENQPQHF; cdr3_nt: TGTGCCAGCTCACCTACAGAAAATCAGCCCCAGCATTTT
d_call: TRBD2; v_call: TRBV6-4; clone_size: .; j_call: TRBJ2-1; cdr3_aa: CASSLGTSREQFF; cdr3_nt: TGTGCCAGCAGTCTCGGGACTAGCAGGGAGCAGTTCTTC
d_call: .; v_call: TRBV7-9; clone_size: few; j_call: TRBJ1-4; cdr3_aa: CASSPGTTNEKLFF; cdr3_nt: TGTGCCAGCAGTCCCGGGACAACTAATGAAAAACTGTTTTTT
d_call: .; v_call: TRBV19; clone_size: .; j_call: TRBJ2-7; cdr3_aa: CASSMGREHYEQYF; cdr3_nt: TGTGCCAGTAGTATGGGACGGGAGCACTACGAGCAGTACTTC
d_call: .; v_call: TRBV5-8; clone_size: .; j_call: TRBJ2-5; cdr3_aa: CASSFNGLGAETQYF; cdr3_nt: TGTGCCAGCAGCTTCAATGGTCTAGGTGCAGAGACCCAGTACTTC
d_call: TRBD1; v_call: TRBV19; clone_size: .; j_call: TRBJ2-7; cdr3_aa: CASSTRTGTYEQYF; cdr3_nt: TGTGCCAGTAGTACCCGGACAGGGACCTACGAGCAGTACTTC
d_call: .; v_call: TRBV5-4; clone_size: once; j_call: TRBJ1-2; cdr3_aa: CASSPDSGVHGYTF; cdr3_nt: TGTGCCAGCAGCCCGGATTCAGGGGTTCATGGCTACACCTTC
d_call: .; v_call: TRBV6-6; clone_size: once; j_call: TRBJ2-7; cdr3_aa: CASSFPGHLYF; cdr3_nt: TGTGCCAGCAGTTTCCCGGGACATCTGTACTTC
d_call: TRBD2; v_call: TRBV7-9; clone_size: .; j_call: TRBJ2-3; cdr3_aa: CASNHREVDFDTQYF; cdr3_nt: TGTGCCAGCAACCACCGGGAGGTTGACTTTGATACGCAGTATTTT
d_call: .; v_call: TRBV7-9; clone_size: .; j_call: TRBJ2-7; cdr3_aa: CASSQVDGEQYF; cdr3_nt: TGTGCCAGCAGCCAAGTGGACGGCGAGCAGTACTTC
d_call: .; v_call: TRBV11-3; clone_size: .; j_call: TRBJ2-3; cdr3_aa: CASSLSGSADTQYF; cdr3_nt: TGTGCCAGCAGCTTATCGGGGAGCGCAGATACGCAGTATTTT
d_call: .; v_call: TRBV6-5; clone_size: .; j_call: TRBJ1-1; cdr3_aa: CASSYRQHTEAFF; cdr3_nt: TGTGCCAGCAGTTACAGACAGCACACTGAAGCTTTCTTT
d_call: .; v_call: TRBV5-1; clone_size: .; j_call: TRBJ1-1; cdr3_aa: CASSYVPGSTEAFF; cdr3_nt: TGCGCCAGCAGCTATGTCCCAGGGTCCACTGAAGCTTTCTTT
d_call: TRBD2; v_call: TRBV2; clone_size: .; j_call: TRBJ2-3; cdr3_aa: CASSPSGVDTQYF; cdr3_nt: TGTGCCAGCAGTCCTAGCGGGGTAGATACGCAGTATTTT
d_call: TRBD2; v_call: TRBV28; clone_size: .; j_call: TRBJ2-7; cdr3_aa: CASRRTSGGYEQYF; cdr3_nt: TGTGCCAGCAGAAGGACTAGCGGGGGCTACGAGCAGTACTTC
d_call: TRBD1; v_call: TRBV6-1; clone_size: once; j_call: TRBJ1-2; cdr3_aa: CASSEGQGYGYTF; cdr3_nt: TGTGCCAGCAGTGAAGGACAGGGGTACGGCTACACCTTC
d_call: TRBD2; v_call: TRBV18; clone_size: .; j_call: TRBJ2-7; cdr3_aa: CASSPASGLLREQYF; cdr3_nt: TGTGCCAGCTCACCGGCTAGCGGCCTGCTACGCGAGCAGTACTTC
d_call: .; v_call: TRBV2; clone_size: once; j_call: TRBJ1-1; cdr3_aa: CASSGSRGTEAFF; cdr3_nt: TGTGCCAGCAGTGGCAGCCGCGGCACTGAAGCTTTCTTT
d_call: TRBD2; v_call: TRBV9; clone_size: .; j_call: TRBJ2-3; cdr3_aa: CASSVDGGAGGPADTQYF; cdr3_nt: TGTGCCAGCAGCGTAGACGGCGGAGCGGGAGGGCCCGCAGATACGCAGTATTTT
d_call: TRBD2; v_call: TRBV5-1; clone_size: .; j_call: TRBJ2-7; cdr3_aa: CASSWGVGLAGAYEQYF; cdr3_nt: TGCGCCAGCAGCTGGGGTGTTGGGCTAGCGGGAGCCTACGAGCAGTACTTC
d_call: TRBD1; v_call: TRBV11-3; clone_size: once; j_call: TRBJ2-7; cdr3_aa: CASSPLGQGRYEQYF; cdr3_nt: TGTGCCAGCAGCCCCCTGGGACAGGGACGCTACGAGCAGTACTTC
d_call: .; v_call: TRBV2; clone_size: .; j_call: TRBJ1-5; cdr3_aa: CASSGQGKGQPQHF; cdr3_nt: TGTGCCAGCAGTGGTCAGGGGAAGGGACAGCCCCAGCATTTT
d_call: TRBD2; v_call: TRBV7-3; clone_size: .; j_call: TRBJ2-1; cdr3_aa: CASSSIAGSHNEQFF; cdr3_nt: TGTGCCAGCAGCTCAATAGCGGGGAGCCACAATGAGCAGTTCTTC
d_call: TRBD2; v_call: TRBV4-1; clone_size: .; j_call: TRBJ2-1; cdr3_aa: CASSPRTSGSVDEQFF; cdr3_nt: TGCGCCAGCAGCCCGAGGACTAGCGGGAGTGTGGATGAGCAGTTCTTC
d_call: .; v_call: TRBV7-3; clone_size: .; j_call: TRBJ2-5; cdr3_aa: CASASGKQETQYF; cdr3_nt: TGTGCCAGTGCATCGGGCAAGCAAGAGACCCAGTACTTC
d_call: TRBD1; v_call: TRBV27; clone_size: .; j_call: TRBJ2-1; cdr3_aa: CASSWPPGTGLYNEQFF; cdr3_nt: TGTGCCAGCAGTTGGCCCCCCGGGACAGGGCTTTACAATGAGCAGTTCTTC
d_call: TRBD2; v_call: TRBV5-1; clone_size: .; j_call: TRBJ2-5; cdr3_aa: CASSPTGTSGETQYF; cdr3_nt: TGCGCCAGCAGCCCGACCGGGACTAGTGGGGAGACCCAGTACTTC
d_call: TRBD1; v_call: TRBV29-1; clone_size: few; j_call: TRBJ1-1; cdr3_aa: CSVRTGIYTEAFF; cdr3_nt: TGCAGCGTGAGGACAGGGATATACACTGAAGCTTTCTTT
d_call: TRBD1; v_call: TRBV6-5; clone_size: .; j_call: TRBJ1-2; cdr3_aa: CASSYLDREGGYTF; cdr3_nt: TGTGCCAGCAGTTACTTAGACAGGGAGGGTGGCTACACCTTC
d_call: TRBD2; v_call: TRBV6-5; clone_size: .; j_call: TRBJ2-7; cdr3_aa: CASSYGLAGGGEQYF; cdr3_nt: TGTGCCAGCAGTTACGGACTAGCGGGGGGGGGCGAGCAGTACTTC